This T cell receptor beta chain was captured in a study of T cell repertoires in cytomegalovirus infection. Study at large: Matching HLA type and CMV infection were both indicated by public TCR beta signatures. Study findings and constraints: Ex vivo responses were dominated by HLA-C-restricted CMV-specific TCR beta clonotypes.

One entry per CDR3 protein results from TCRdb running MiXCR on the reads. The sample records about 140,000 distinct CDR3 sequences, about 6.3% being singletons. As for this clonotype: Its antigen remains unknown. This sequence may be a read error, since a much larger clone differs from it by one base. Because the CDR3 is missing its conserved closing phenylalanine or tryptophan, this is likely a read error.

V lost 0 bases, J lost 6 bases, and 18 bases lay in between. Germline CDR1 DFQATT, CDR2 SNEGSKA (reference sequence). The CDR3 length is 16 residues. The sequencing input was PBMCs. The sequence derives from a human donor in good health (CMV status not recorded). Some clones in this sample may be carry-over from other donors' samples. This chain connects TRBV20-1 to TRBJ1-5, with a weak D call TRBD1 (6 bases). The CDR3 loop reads CSARDLSSGAGQPQHI. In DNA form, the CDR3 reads TGCAGTGCTAGAGATCTTAGTTCAGGGGCGGGTCAGCCCCAGCATATT.